The 25 T cell receptor beta chains given below trace back to one sample, sequenced in a study of T cell repertoires in cytomegalovirus infection. MiXCR, applied by TCRdb to the reads, yields one record per CDR3 protein. Altogether about 260,000 distinct CDR3 sequences are present, approximately 9.1% being singletons, with the ten largest covering around 15%. Sequencing was carried out using PBMCs. The receptors stem from a human donor in good health (CMV status not recorded). Some clones in this sample may be carry-over from other donors' samples.

The rearrangement uses TRBV18 and TRBJ2-6; 7 bases agree with TRBD1. This CDR3 is built from 18 residues. With 3 bases clipped from V and 1 base from J, the junction kept 9 bases outside the gene matches. From germline, CDR1 is KGHSH and CDR2 LQKENI. This CDR3 is CASSPFDRARSGANVLTF. The CDR3, as DNA: TGTGCCAGCTCACCCTTCGACAGGGCTAGGTCTGGGGCCAACGTCCTGACTTTC.

This clonotype appeared many times. The V gene is TRBV7-6, the J gene TRBJ2-2, with a weak D call TRBD2 (6 bases). CDR3 length: 15 amino acids. Germline-derived CDR1 and CDR2 are SGHVS and FNYEAQ. The V gene lost 2 bases and the J gene lost 6 bases, with 13 bases spanning the gap. CDR3 sequence: CASSLQGGSAGELFF. The CDR3, as DNA: TGTGCCAGCAGCTTACAAGGAGGGAGTGCCGGGGAGCTGTTTTTT.

This clonotype has at least ten counts. The genes are TRBV7-2 and TRBJ2-2; TRBD2 aligns across 7 bases. Germline CDR1 SGHTA, CDR2 FQGNSA. V lost 1 base to trimming and J lost 2 bases; unmatched junction nucleotides: 7. The length of the CDR3 is 17 residues. CDR3 residues: CASSLGASGRNTGELFF. The CDR3, as DNA: TGTGCCAGCAGCTTAGGGGCTAGCGGACGAAACACCGGGGAGCTGTTTTTT.

This clonotype was recorded at least ten times. The rearrangement joins TRBV12-3 or TRBV12-4 to TRBJ2-5; TRBD2 matches 14 bases. This CDR3 region has 15 residues. The V segment lost 8 bases and the J segment 5 bases; nucleotides outside the gene matches: 7. CDR3 DNA: TGTGCCAGCGGGGAGGGACTAGCGGGAGATGAGACCCAGTACTTC. This translates into CASGEGLAGDETQYF.

V gene TRBV4-3 combines with J gene TRBJ1-1; tentatively, D is TRBD1 (6 bases). This CDR3 has 12 amino acids. The germline CDR1 and CDR2 sequences are LGHNA and YSLEER. The germline V and J ends were trimmed by 5 bases and 10 bases, with 14 bases remaining between them. The DNA for the CDR3 is TGCGCCAGCAGCTATGGGACAAACGGAGCTTTCTTT. Translated, it gives CASSYGTNGAFF.

Here the CDR3 DNA reads TGTGCCACCAGCAGAGATATGGGACTAAACACAGATACGCAGTATTTT. This encodes CATSRDMGLNTDTQYF. V is TRBV15 and J is TRBJ2-3; TRBD2 aligns across 7 bases. CDR1 LNHNV and CDR2 YYDKDF come from the germline V gene (reference sequence). The CDR3 extends over 16 amino acids. V shed 0 bases and J 2 bases; nucleotides not matched to a gene: 5.

This clonotype came up many times. This chain connects TRBV10-3 to TRBJ2-2; 14 bases fit TRBD2. Looked up from germline, CDR1 is ENHRY and CDR2 is SYGVKD. V trimming: 5 bases; J trimming: 10 bases; junction bases outside the gene matches: 9. The CDR3 contains 16 residues. The chain's CDR3 is CAISRPGLAGGEELFF. DNA of the CDR3: TGTGCCATCAGTAGGCCCGGACTAGCGGGGGGCGAGGAGCTGTTTTTT.

This clonotype was observed many times. The rearrangement links TRBV6-2 or TRBV6-3 to TRBJ2-7, with a weak D call TRBD2 (6 bases). V was shortened by 6 bases and J by 3 bases, with 9 bases between the two germline ends. Germline values: CDR1 MNHEY, CDR2 SVGEGT. This CDR3 comprises 12 residues. The CDR3 spells CASRGGNYEQYF. DNA of the CDR3: TGTGCCAGCAGAGGCGGGAACTACGAGCAGTACTTC.

The table lists this clonotype with many counts. The V gene is TRBV4-3, the J gene TRBJ2-1; D is uncertain. V was shortened by 3 bases and J by 4 bases, with 13 bases between the two germline ends. Germline assignment: CDR1 LGHNA and CDR2 YSLEER. This CDR3 comprises 15 residues. Written as DNA, the CDR3 is TGCGCCAGCAGCCAGTCCAGCGTGGGTTACAATGAGCAGTTCTTC. It is translated as CASSQSSVGYNEQFF.

This clonotype was seen ten or more times. The rearrangement uses TRBV7-2 and TRBJ1-4; tentatively, D is TRBD1 (6 bases). V lost 2 bases to trimming and J lost 7 bases, with 17 bases between them. The CDR3 runs 16 residues. The germline CDR1 and CDR2 sequences are SGHTA and FQGNSA. The CDR3 DNA reads as TGTGCCAGCAGCTTAACAGCGGGGGGCTTTGGTGAAAAACTGTTTTTT. Translating it yields CASSLTAGGFGEKLFF.

This clonotype was observed many times. The chain employs TRBV6-6 and TRBJ1-5, with 8 nucleotides matching TRBD1. Germline V gene sequence: CDR1 MNHNY, CDR2 SVGAGI (reference sequence). This CDR3 contains 18 residues. Trimming at V came to 2 bases and at J to 0 bases, leaving 9 bases not matched to a gene. CDR3 nucleotides: TGTGCCAGCAGTTACCGCCCAGGGGGCCGCTATAGCAATCAGCCCCAGCATTTT. It yields the protein CASSYRPGGRYSNQPQHF.

This clonotype occurred many times. In DNA form, the CDR3 reads TGTGCCAGCACTCCAGGACAGGGTGGGACTGAAGCTTTCTTT. Translation gives CASTPGQGGTEAFF. V gene TRBV7-2 combines with J gene TRBJ1-1, with 8 bases lining up with TRBD1. Per germline, CDR1 SGHTA and CDR2 FQGNSA. The V segment lost 7 bases and the J segment 5 bases; nucleotides outside the gene matches: 9. The CDR3 is 14 residues long.

In this sample, this clonotype turned up a few times. This chain connects TRBV7-8 to TRBJ1-1; no clear D gene. Trimming took off 6 bases at V and 8 bases at J, with 13 bases between the two ends. Germline CDR1 is SGHVS and CDR2 is FQNEAQ. The CDR3 length is 12 residues. CDR3 in DNA: TGTGCCAGCAGTCCTCGGCCCAGGGAAGCTTTCTTT. Amino acids: CASSPRPREAFF. Supplemented by reference TRBV7-8 and TRBJ1-1, the full variable domain reads GAGVSQSPRYKVAKRGQDVALRCDPISGHVSLFWYQQALGQGPEFLTYFQNEAQLDKSGLPSDRFFAERPEGSVSTLKIQRTQQEDSAVYLCASSPRPREAFFGQGTRLTVV.

This clonotype was detected many times. This chain joins TRBV7-2 and TRBJ1-1; D remains ambiguous. This CDR3 spans 13 amino acids. Per the germline V gene, CDR1 is SGHTA and CDR2 is FQGNSA. V dropped 5 bases and J dropped 3 bases, with 10 bases sitting between them. As DNA, the CDR3 is TGTGCCAGCAGCACAGCCAAGGACACTGAAGCTTTCTTT. This codes for CASSTAKDTEAFF.

This clonotype was found a few times. The chain links TRBV12-3 or TRBV12-4 to TRBJ1-1; no clear D gene. The CDR3 totals 13 residues. Trimming cost V 6 bases and J 3 bases, with 11 bases left between them. The DNA of the CDR3 is TGTGCCAGCAGACTGGCAAGTGACACTGAAGCTTTCTTT. Amino acids: CASRLASDTEAFF.

This clonotype was seen ten or more times. CDR3 protein: CASGAGLAGGETQYF. DNA for the CDR3: TGTGCTAGTGGCGCGGGACTAGCGGGGGGTGAGACCCAGTACTTC. The chain has TRBV12-5 and TRBJ2-5; 15 bases line up with TRBD2. After removal of 6 bases from V and 5 bases from J, the junction contained 4 bases not matched to a gene. The V gene's germline CDR1 is LGHNT and CDR2 FRNRAP. The CDR3 runs to 15 residues.

There are many counts of this clonotype. The chain combines TRBV11-2 with TRBJ2-1; TRBD2 agrees at 9 bases. Germline CDR1 and CDR2: SGHAT and FQNNGV. This CDR3 has 17 residues. V was clipped by 1 base and J by 5 bases; unmatched bases: 9. The CDR3 region has the DNA TGTGCCAGCAGCTTAGCCCTGATGGGACTAGCTAACAATGAGCAGTTCTTC. The encoded protein is CASSLALMGLANNEQFF.

This clonotype was seen ten or more times. The rearrangement uses TRBV11-3 and TRBJ1-1, with TRBD1 matching over 7 bases. The ends lost 3 bases at V and 4 bases at J; junction bases unmatched: 2. The CDR3 is made up of 13 amino acids. CDR1 and CDR2 from the germline V gene are SGHNT and YENEEA. This chain's CDR3 is CASSFRDSTEAFF. DNA of the CDR3: TGTGCCAGCAGCTTCCGGGACAGCACTGAAGCTTTCTTT.

This clonotype was observed at least ten times. The chain combines TRBV11-3 with TRBJ2-5; the match to TRBD2 covers 9 bases. The CDR3 totals 18 residues. Germline CDR1 SGHNT, CDR2 YENEEA. The junction had 14 bases not matched to a gene; V was cut back by 5 bases and J by 1 base. CDR3 DNA sequence: TGTGCCAGCAGCCCCGGGCTAGCGGGGACTCTTGTCCAAGAGACCCAGTACTTC. It encodes CASSPGLAGTLVQETQYF.

The chain employs TRBV14 and TRBJ1-1; D is uncertain. Trimming pared 0 bases from V and 5 bases from J, leaving 7 bases between. The length of the CDR3 is 13 residues. Germline assignment: CDR1 SGHDN and CDR2 FVKESK. CDR3 DNA sequence: TGTGCCAGCAGCCAAGATCCCCGGACTGAAGCTTTCTTT. Amino acids: CASSQDPRTEAFF.

This clonotype was detected many times. The chain is built from TRBV12-3 or TRBV12-4 and TRBJ1-1, with a weak D call TRBD1 (5 bases). The CDR3 sequence is 16 residues long. Trimming cost V 3 bases and J 4 bases, with 18 bases left between them. CDR3 amino acids: CASSLGTQNAGTEAFF. CDR3 nucleotides: TGTGCCAGCAGTTTGGGGACCCAAAACGCGGGCACTGAAGCTTTCTTT.

The chain links TRBV10-1 to TRBJ2-5; 11 bases fit TRBD2. With V trimmed by 4 bases and J by 4 bases, 2 bases remained unmatched. The CDR3 is made up of 14 amino acids. Germline CDR1 reads WNHNN; CDR2 reads SYGVQD (reference sequence). Written as DNA, the CDR3 is TGCGCCAGCAGTGCTAGCGGGAGGAGAGAGACCCAGTACTTC. It codes for CASSASGRRETQYF.

This clonotype was detected many times. The chain recombines TRBV7-2 with TRBJ2-5; D is possibly TRBD1 (5 bases). Germline V gene lookup returns CDR1 SGHTA and CDR2 FQGNSA. The CDR3 has 12 residues. Trimming left V 2 bases short and J 5 bases short, with 6 bases between. The CDR3 DNA reads TGTGCCAGCAGCTTATCAGGGGAGACCCAGTACTTC. It yields the protein CASSLSGETQYF. The full variable domain, rest sourced from reference TRBV7-2 and TRBJ2-5, is GAGVSQSPSNKVTEKGKDVELRCDPISGHTALYWYRQSLGQGLEFLIYFQGNSAPDKSGLPSDRFSAERTGGSVSTLTIQRTQQEDSAVYLCASSLSGETQYFGPGTRLLVL.

This clonotype was counted many times. The rearrangement uses TRBV7-6 and TRBJ2-2; D remains unclear. The CDR3 has 14 residues. In germline, CDR1 is SGHVS, CDR2 FNYEAQ. V gave up 0 bases and J gave up 6 bases, with 8 bases separating them. CDR3 bases: TGTGCCAGCAGCTTAGCGACAAGTGCCGGGGAGCTGTTTTTT. Its translation: CASSLATSAGELFF.

This clonotype came up many times. The gene calls are TRBV7-2 and TRBJ1-4; D may be TRBD1 (5 bases). The germline V gene has CDR1 SGHTA and CDR2 FQGNSA. The germline V and J ends were trimmed by 5 bases and 3 bases, with 13 bases remaining between them. This CDR3 region has 15 residues. In nucleotides, the CDR3 is TGTGCCAGCAGCATCACGGGGGGGGCTAATGAAAAACTGTTTTTT. Its protein product is CASSITGGANEKLFF.